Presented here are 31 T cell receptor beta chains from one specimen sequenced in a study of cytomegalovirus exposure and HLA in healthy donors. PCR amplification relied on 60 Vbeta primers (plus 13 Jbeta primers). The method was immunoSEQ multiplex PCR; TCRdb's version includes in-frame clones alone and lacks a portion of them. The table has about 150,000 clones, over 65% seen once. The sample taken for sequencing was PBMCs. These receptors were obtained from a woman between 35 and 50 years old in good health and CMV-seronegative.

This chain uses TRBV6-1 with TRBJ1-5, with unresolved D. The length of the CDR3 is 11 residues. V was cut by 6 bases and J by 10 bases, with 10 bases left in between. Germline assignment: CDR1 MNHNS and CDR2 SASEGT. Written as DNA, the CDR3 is TGTGCCAGCAGGTTCGAGGGACCCCAGCATTTT. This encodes CASRFEGPQHF.

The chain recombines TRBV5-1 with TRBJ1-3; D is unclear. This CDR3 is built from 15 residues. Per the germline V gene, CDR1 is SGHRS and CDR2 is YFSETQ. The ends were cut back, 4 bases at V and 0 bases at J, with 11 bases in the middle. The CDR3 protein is CASSPAGDSGNTIYF. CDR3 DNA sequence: TGCGCCAGCAGCCCGGCCGGGGACTCTGGAAACACCATATATTTT.

In nucleotides, the CDR3 is TGTGCCAGCAGATACCTAGGAGACAGAGCCCAGTACTTC. As protein: CASRYLGDRAQYF. The chain is built from TRBV6-1 and TRBJ2-4; TRBD1 is a possible D gene (5 bases). CDR1 and CDR2 from the germline V gene are MNHNS and SASEGT. The CDR3 contains 13 residues. The ends were cut back, 6 bases at V and 13 bases at J, with 19 bases in the middle.

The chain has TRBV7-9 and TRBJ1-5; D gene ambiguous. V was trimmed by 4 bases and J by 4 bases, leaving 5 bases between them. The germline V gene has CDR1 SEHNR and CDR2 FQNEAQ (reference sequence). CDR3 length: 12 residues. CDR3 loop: CASSSQNQPQHF. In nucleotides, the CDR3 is TGTGCCAGCAGCTCCCAAAATCAGCCCCAGCATTTT.

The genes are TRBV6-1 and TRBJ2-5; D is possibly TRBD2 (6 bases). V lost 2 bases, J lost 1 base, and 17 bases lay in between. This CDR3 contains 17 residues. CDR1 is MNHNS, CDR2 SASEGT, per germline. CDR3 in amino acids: CASSEIFAGGIQETQYF. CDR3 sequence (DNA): TGTGCCAGCAGTGAAATTTTTGCCGGAGGGATCCAAGAGACCCAGTACTTC.

Here the CDR3 DNA reads TGTGCCATCAGGATACAGGGGAGGACTGAAGCTTTCTTT. Amino acid sequence: CAIRIQGRTEAFF. V usage is TRBV10-3 and J usage is TRBJ1-1, with 7 nucleotides matching TRBD1. The V segment lost 6 bases and the J segment 5 bases; nucleotides outside the gene matches: 6. From germline, CDR1 is ENHRY and CDR2 SYGVKD. This CDR3 contains 13 residues.

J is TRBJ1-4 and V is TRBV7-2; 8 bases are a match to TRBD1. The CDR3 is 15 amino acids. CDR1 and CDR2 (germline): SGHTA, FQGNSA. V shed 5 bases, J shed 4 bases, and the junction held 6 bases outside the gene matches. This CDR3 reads CASSTGQGGNEKLFF. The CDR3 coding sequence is TGTGCCAGCAGCACAGGACAGGGTGGTAATGAAAAACTGTTTTTT.

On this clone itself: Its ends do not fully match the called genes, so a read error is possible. The CDR3 here is CASSLAAGVSYEQYF. The CDR3 coding sequence is TGTGCTAGCAGCTTAGCAGCGGGGGTCTCCTACGAGCAGTACTTC. The chain employs TRBV7-7 and TRBJ2-7, with TRBD2 matching over 8 bases. The CDR3 is 15 residues long. Germline V CDR1 and CDR2: SSHAT, FNYEAQ (reference sequence). The full variable domain, in which reference TRBV7-7 and TRBJ2-7 provide the parts outside the CDR3, is GAGVSQSPRYKVTKRGQDVTLRCDPISSHATLYWYQQALGQGPEFLTYFNYEAQPDKSGLPSDRFSAERPEGSISTLTIQRTEQRDSAMYRCASSLAAGVSYEQYFGPGTRLTVT.

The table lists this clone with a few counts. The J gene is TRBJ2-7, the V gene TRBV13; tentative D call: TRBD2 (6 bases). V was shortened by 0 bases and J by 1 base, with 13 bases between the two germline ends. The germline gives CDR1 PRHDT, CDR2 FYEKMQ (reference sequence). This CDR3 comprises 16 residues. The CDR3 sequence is CASSLGGAGGSYEQYF. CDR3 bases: TGTGCCAGCAGCTTAGGTGGGGCCGGGGGATCCTACGAGCAGTACTTC.

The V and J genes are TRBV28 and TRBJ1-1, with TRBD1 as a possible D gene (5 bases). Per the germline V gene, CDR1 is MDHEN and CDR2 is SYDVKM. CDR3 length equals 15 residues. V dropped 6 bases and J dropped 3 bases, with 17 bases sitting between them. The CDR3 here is CASSTSAAGDTEAFF. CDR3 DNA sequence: TGTGCCAGCAGCACTTCGGCGGCGGGGGACACTGAAGCTTTCTTT.

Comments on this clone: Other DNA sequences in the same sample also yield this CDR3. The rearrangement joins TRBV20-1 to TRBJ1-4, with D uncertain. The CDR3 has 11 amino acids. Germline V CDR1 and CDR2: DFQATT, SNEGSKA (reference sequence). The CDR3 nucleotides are TGCAGCGCCCGGGAGAATGAAAAACTGTTTTTT. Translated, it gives CSARENEKLFF.

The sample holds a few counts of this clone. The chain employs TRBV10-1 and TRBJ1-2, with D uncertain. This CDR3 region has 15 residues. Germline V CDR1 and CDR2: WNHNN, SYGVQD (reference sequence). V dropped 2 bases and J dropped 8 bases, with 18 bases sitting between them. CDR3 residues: CASSENVGAGKGYTF. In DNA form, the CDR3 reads TGCGCCAGCAGTGAGAATGTGGGCGCTGGCAAGGGCTACACCTTC.

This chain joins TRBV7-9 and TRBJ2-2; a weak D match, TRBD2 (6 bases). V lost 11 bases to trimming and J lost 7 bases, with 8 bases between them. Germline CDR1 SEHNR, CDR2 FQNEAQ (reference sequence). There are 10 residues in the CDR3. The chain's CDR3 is CAPGGGELFF. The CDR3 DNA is TGTGCCCCCGGGGGCGGGGAGCTGTTTTTT.

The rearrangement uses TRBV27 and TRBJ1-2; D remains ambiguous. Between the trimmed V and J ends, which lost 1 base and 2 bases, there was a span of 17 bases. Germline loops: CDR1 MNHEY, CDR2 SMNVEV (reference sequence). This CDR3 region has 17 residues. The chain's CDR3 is CASSLFKARAGNYGYTF. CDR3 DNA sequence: TGTGCCAGCAGTTTATTCAAGGCAAGGGCGGGGAACTATGGCTACACCTTC.

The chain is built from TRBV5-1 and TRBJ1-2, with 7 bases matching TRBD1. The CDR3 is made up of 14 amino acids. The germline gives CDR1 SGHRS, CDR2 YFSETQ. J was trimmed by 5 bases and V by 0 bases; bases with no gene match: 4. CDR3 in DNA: TGCGCCAGCAGCTTGGACAGGGGAGGTTATGGCTACACCTTC. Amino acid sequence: CASSLDRGGYGYTF.

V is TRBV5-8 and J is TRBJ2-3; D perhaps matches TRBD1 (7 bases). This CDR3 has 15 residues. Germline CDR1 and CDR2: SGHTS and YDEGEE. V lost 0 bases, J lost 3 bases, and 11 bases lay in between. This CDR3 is CASSLGQGGTDTQYF. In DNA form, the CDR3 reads TGTGCCAGCAGCTTGGGACAGGGAGGAACAGATACGCAGTATTTT.

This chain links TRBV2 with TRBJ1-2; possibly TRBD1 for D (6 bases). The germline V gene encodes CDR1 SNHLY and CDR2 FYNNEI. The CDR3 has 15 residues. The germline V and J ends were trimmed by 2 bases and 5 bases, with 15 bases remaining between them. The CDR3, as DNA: TGTGCCAGCAGTGAAAACAGGGCTACCTTTTATGGCTACACCTTC. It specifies CASSENRATFYGYTF.

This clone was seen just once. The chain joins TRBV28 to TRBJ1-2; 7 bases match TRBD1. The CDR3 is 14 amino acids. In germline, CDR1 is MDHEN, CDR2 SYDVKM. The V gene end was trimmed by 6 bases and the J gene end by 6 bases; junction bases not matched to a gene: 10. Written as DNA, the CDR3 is TGTGCCAGCAGCCCCCCCTCCGACAGGGATGGCTACACCTTC. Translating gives CASSPPSDRDGYTF.

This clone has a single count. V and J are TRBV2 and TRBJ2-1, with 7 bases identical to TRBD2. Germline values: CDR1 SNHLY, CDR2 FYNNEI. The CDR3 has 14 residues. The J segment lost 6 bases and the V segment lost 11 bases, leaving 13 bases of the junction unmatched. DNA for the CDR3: TGTGCCTCAAGGGGAAGCGGGACCATCAATGAGCAGTTCTTC. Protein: CASRGSGTINEQFF.

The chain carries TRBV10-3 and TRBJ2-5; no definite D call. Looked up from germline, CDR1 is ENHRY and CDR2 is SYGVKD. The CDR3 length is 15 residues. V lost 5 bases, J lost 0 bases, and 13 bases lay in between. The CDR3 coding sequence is TGTGCCATCAGTCGTCAGTCAAAGTACCAAGAGACCCAGTACTTC. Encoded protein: CAISRQSKYQETQYF.

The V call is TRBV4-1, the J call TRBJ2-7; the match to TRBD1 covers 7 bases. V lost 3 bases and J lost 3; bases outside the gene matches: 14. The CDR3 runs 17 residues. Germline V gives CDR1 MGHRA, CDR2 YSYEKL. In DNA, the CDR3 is TGCGCCAGCAGCCACAGTCCTCCACAGGGGACGAACTACGAGCAGTACTTC. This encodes CASSHSPPQGTNYEQYF.

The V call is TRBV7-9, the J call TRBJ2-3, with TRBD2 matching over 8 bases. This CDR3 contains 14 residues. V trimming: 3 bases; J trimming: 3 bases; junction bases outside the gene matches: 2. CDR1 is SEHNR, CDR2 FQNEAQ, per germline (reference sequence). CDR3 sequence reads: CASSLAGGTDTQYF. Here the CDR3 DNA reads TGTGCCAGCAGCTTGGCGGGAGGTACAGATACGCAGTATTTT.

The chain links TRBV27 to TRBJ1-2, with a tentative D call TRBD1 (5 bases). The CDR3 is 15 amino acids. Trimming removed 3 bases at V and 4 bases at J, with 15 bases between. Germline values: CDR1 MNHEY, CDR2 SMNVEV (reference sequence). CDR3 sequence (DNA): TGTGCCAGCAGTTTGGGGGGGGACCTCGGCTATGGCTACACCTTC. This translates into CASSLGGDLGYGYTF.

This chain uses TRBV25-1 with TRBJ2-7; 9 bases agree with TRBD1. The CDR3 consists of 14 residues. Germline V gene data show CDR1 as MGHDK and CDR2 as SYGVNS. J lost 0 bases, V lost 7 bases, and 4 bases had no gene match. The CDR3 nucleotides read TGTGCCAGCATAAAGGGACAGGGCTCCTACGAGCAGTACTTC. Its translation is CASIKGQGSYEQYF.

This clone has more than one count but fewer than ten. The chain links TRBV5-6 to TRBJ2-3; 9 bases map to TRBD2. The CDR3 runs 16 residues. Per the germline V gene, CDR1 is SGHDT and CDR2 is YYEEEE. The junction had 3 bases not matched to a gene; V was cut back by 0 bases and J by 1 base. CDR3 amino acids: CASSLGVAGGTDTQYF. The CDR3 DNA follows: TGTGCCAGCAGCTTGGGGGTAGCGGGGGGCACAGATACGCAGTATTTT.

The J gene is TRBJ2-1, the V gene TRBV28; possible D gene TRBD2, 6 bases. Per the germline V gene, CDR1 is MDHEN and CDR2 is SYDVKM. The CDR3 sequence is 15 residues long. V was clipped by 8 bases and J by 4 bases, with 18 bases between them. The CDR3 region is CASDYSGGEYNEQFF. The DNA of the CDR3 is TGTGCCAGCGACTATAGCGGAGGGGAATACAATGAGCAGTTCTTC.

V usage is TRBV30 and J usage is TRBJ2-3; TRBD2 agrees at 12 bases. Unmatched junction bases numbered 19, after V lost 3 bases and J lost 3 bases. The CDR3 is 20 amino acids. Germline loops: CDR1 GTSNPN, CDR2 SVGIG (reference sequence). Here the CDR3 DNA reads TGTGCCTGGAGCGGTAGACTAGCGGGAGATAATAGGGATGAAACAGATACGCAGTATTTT. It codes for CAWSGRLAGDNRDETDTQYF.

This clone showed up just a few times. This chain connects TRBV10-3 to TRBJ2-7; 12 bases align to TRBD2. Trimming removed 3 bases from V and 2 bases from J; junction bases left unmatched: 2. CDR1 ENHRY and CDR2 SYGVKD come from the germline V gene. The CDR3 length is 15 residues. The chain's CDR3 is CAISDRTSGAYEQYF. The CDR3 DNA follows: TGTGCCATCAGTGATAGGACTAGCGGGGCCTACGAGCAGTACTTC.

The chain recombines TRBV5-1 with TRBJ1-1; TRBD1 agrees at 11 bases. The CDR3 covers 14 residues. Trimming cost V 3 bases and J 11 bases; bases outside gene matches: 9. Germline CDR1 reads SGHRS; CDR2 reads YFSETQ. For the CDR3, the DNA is TGCGCCAGCAGCTCGGGACAGGGGGTCGGGGAGGCTTTCTTT. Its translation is CASSSGQGVGEAFF.

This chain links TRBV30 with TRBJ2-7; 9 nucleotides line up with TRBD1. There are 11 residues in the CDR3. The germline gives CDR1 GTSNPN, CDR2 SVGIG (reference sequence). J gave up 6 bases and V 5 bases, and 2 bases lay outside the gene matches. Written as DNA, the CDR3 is TGTGCCTGGTTGACAGGGGGCGAGCAGTACTTC. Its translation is CAWLTGGEQYF.

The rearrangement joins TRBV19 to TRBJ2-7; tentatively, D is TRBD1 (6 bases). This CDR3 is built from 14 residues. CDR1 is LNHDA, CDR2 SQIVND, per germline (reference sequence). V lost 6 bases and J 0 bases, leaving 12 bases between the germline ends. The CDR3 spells CASSQQGSSYEQYF. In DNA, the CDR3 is TGTGCCAGTAGCCAACAGGGCAGCTCCTACGAGCAGTACTTC.